The source of this T cell receptor beta chain is a study of preoperative IRX-2 immunotherapy in early breast cancer. Noted treatment: preoperative locoregional IRX-2 cytokine immunotherapy. The data were produced by immunoSEQ multiplex PCR, yet TCRdb's version contains in-frame clones alone and is incomplete. The sample has 24,000 or so clones, 85% to 90% seen once. V lost 0 bases, J lost 4 bases, and 13 bases lay in between. From germline, CDR1 is SGDLS and CDR2 YYNGEE. The CDR3 is 15 amino acids. The sequence was collected from a human donor with breast cancer. The material was tumor tissue, obtained after IRX-2 immunotherapy. The J gene is TRBJ1-2, the V gene TRBV9; D perhaps matches TRBD1 (5 bases). The CDR3 spells CASSVAGARSYGYTF. Written as DNA, the CDR3 is TGTGCCAGCAGCGTAGCCGGGGCGCGGAGCTATGGCTACACCTTC.